The 11 T cell receptor beta chains in this list originate from one sample, sequenced in a study of shared clonotypes between healthy human individuals. The protocol was immunoSEQ multiplex PCR, while the TCRdb copy is restricted to in-frame clones and leaves out a portion. The data hold about 2.1 million clones, with 85% to 95% observed a single time. Naive CD8 cells lacked CD45RO and underwent positive selection for CCR7, leaving out terminally differentiated effector memory CD45RA+ cells. The sample taken for sequencing was naive CD8+ T cells from PBMCs. These receptors came from a man between 18 and 29 years old in good health. Some clones in this sample may be carry-over from other donors' samples.

This chain links TRBV27 with TRBJ1-5; D unclear. CDR1 and CDR2 (germline): MNHEY, SMNVEV (reference sequence). With 6 bases removed from V and 3 bases from J, the gap between germline ends came to 15 bases. The CDR3 contains 15 residues. This CDR3 is CASRPREGYNQPQHF. CDR3 in DNA: TGTGCCAGCAGGCCCCGGGAGGGCTACAATCAGCCCCAGCATTTT.

The chain uses TRBV4-1 and TRBJ2-3; the D gene is possibly TRBD2 (6 bases). The CDR3 consists of 15 residues. Germline V gives CDR1 MGHRA, CDR2 YSYEKL. V lost 4 bases to trimming and J lost 4 bases, with 15 bases between them. CDR3 amino acids: CASSPGSAQADTQYF. The CDR3 DNA reads as TGCGCCAGCAGCCCCGGGAGTGCCCAGGCAGATACGCAGTATTTT.

The gene calls are TRBV21-1 and TRBJ2-3; the table calls TRBD2, which could not be checked here. TRBV21-1 constitutes a pseudogene. The CDR3 consists of 12 residues. DNA for the CDR3: TGTGCCAGCCCAATCGGAGAAGATACGCAGTATTTT. It specifies CASPIGEDTQYF.

The chain links TRBV27 to TRBJ2-1, with TRBD2 identical over 14 bases. J gave up 7 bases and V 7 bases, and 6 bases lay outside the gene matches. Germline lookup yields CDR1 MNHEY and CDR2 SMNVEV (reference sequence). The CDR3 has 15 residues. The CDR3 nucleotides read TGTGCCAGCACCGCCGGGACTAGCGGGAGAAATGAGCAGTTCTTC. Protein: CASTAGTSGRNEQFF.

This clone showed up just once. This chain connects TRBV28 to TRBJ2-4, with 9 nucleotides matching TRBD1. CDR1 is MDHEN and CDR2 is SYDVKM in the germline V gene. With V trimmed by 7 bases and J by 0 bases, 10 bases remained unmatched. The CDR3 runs 17 residues. The CDR3 DNA reads TGTGCCAGCACCGGAGGGACAGGGTGGCTAGCCAAAAACATTCAGTACTTC. Its translation is CASTGGTGWLAKNIQYF. The full variable domain, in which reference TRBV28 and TRBJ2-4 provide the parts outside the CDR3, is DVKVTQSSRYLVKRTGEKVFLECVQDMDHENMFWYRQDPGLGLRLIYFSYDVKMKEKGDIPEGYSVSREKKERFSLILESASTNQTSMYLCASTGGTGWLAKNIQYFGAGTRLSVL.

This chain joins TRBV19 and TRBJ1-3; no reliable D call. CDR3 length: 15 amino acids. Germline V lookup: CDR1 LNHDA, CDR2 SQIVND (reference sequence). Trimming shortened V by 2 bases and J by 0 bases, and 8 bases separated the two germline ends. DNA for the CDR3: TGTGCCAGTAGTATACAGGAAAGCTCTGGAAACACCATATATTTT. Amino acid sequence: CASSIQESSGNTIYF.

The sample holds one count of this clone. J is TRBJ2-1 and V is TRBV7-9; TRBD2 agrees at 9 bases. V lost 8 bases, J lost 8 bases, and 7 bases stayed unmatched. Germline values: CDR1 SEHNR, CDR2 FQNEAQ (reference sequence). CDR3 length equals 13 residues. CDR3 coding DNA: TGTGCCAGCTTGGGACTAGCTCTCGATGAGCAGTTCTTC. Its protein product is CASLGLALDEQFF.

V usage is TRBV29-1 and J usage is TRBJ1-2, with 7 positions matching TRBD1. This CDR3 region has 14 residues. The germline CDR1 and CDR2 sequences are SQVTM and ANQGSEA. V was pared by 3 bases and J by 4 bases, with 8 bases of the junction left unmatched. CDR3: CSVDPGTALYGYTF. The CDR3 nucleotides are TGCAGCGTTGACCCAGGGACAGCCCTCTATGGCTACACCTTC.

The rearrangement links TRBV7-8 to TRBJ2-7, with D possibly being TRBD1 (6 bases). V was pared by 5 bases and J by 6 bases, with 20 bases between. The CDR3 contains 15 residues. Germline-derived CDR1 and CDR2 are SGHVS and FQNEAQ. This chain's CDR3 is CASSLTGAGRGEQYF. The CDR3 DNA reads as TGTGCCAGCAGCCTGACAGGTGCTGGACGGGGCGAGCAGTACTTC.

The V and J genes are TRBV2 and TRBJ2-3; 12 nucleotides align to TRBD2. The CDR3 runs 16 residues. J gave up 6 bases and V 6 bases, and 10 bases lay outside the gene matches. Germline CDR1 SNHLY, CDR2 FYNNEI. CDR3 in DNA: TGTGCCAGCAGGCCCCGACTAGCGGGAGTAGGGGATACGCAGTATTTT. Residues: CASRPRLAGVGDTQYF.

The chain joins TRBV7-9 to TRBJ2-2; the match to TRBD2 covers 7 bases. The CDR3 is 14 amino acids. Germline CDR1 reads SEHNR; CDR2 reads FQNEAQ (reference sequence). Trimming cost V 2 bases and J 5 bases; bases outside gene matches: 2. CDR3 DNA: TGTGCCAGCAGCTTAATCGGGGGGACCGGGGAGCTGTTTTTT. This encodes CASSLIGGTGELFF.